The 2 T cell receptor beta chains given below trace back to one sample, sequenced in a study of OX40 agonist ivuxolimab in advanced cancers. Library generation was performed with the immunoSEQ multiplex PCR assay. TCRdb stores this immuneACCESS table with in-frame sequences only. Part of the clones is absent; in the studies checked, under half of the shortfall reflects unresolved V genes, and no reason is known for the rest. This sample comprises 65,000 to 70,000 clones, more than 80% of them detected only once. Of the sample, around 6.9% is held by the ten largest clones. The specimen was CD4+ or CD8+ T cells sorted from blood, collected in a trial of the OX40 agonist ivuxolimab. The receptor source for this set is an adult with an advanced solid tumor such as melanoma, head and neck, liver or kidney cancer.

The chain joins TRBV30 to TRBJ2-1; D may be TRBD1 or TRBD2 (5 bases each). The V gene's germline CDR1 is GTSNPN and CDR2 SVGIG (reference sequence). V was clipped by 5 bases and J by 2 bases, with 13 bases between them. This CDR3 has 14 residues. The CDR3 is CAWEGTEAYNEQFF. DNA for the CDR3: TGTGCCTGGGAAGGGACCGAAGCCTACAATGAGCAGTTCTTC.

Points on this clone: This CDR3 is also generated by other DNA sequences in the sample. J is TRBJ2-1 and V is TRBV27; unclear D gene. Trimming cost V 7 bases and J 7 bases, with 11 bases left between them. Germline CDR1 MNHEY, CDR2 SMNVEV (reference sequence). The CDR3 consists of 12 residues. CDR3 in DNA: TGTGCCAGCACTAGTGGCCCTAATGAGCAGTTCTTC. Translated, it gives CASTSGPNEQFF.